This TCR beta chain comes out of a study of blood T cell repertoires in COVID-19. Study in general: Some COVID-19 samples were acute and others convalescent; all came from the United States, Italy and Spain.

Original methodology: For nucleated cells, counts were estimated from reference gene primer amplification. The repertoire was sequenced with immunoSEQ multiplex PCR; TCRdb's copy has only in-frame clones and lacks some. That table supplies the V and J calls and clone size; D and trimming were determined from the DNA. The profile shows roughly 250,000 clones, roughly 88% of them singletons. Participants, about 18 to 90 years old, spanned about 26 US areas. Allocation to cohorts depended on clinical history reported by the participants. V lost 6 bases and J 8 bases, leaving 13 bases between the germline ends. This CDR3 is 12 amino acids long.

This sequence joins TRBV12-3 or TRBV12-4 and TRBJ1-1, with TRBD1 as a possible D gene (6 bases). Input material: PBMCs or T cells enriched from blood (not recorded which). This TCR came from a woman aged 40 to 49 with acute COVID-19. In nucleotides, the CDR3 is TGTGCCAGCAGCCTTACAGGGTACGAAGCTTTCTTT. Its protein product is CASSLTGYEAFF.